These 11 T cell receptor beta chains came from one sample sequenced in a study of regulatory T cells in long-lasting Graves disease. CDR3-region Arm-PCR and iRepertoire HTBI primers produced the TCR beta libraries. TCRdb itself ran the multiplex PCR reads through MiXCR, one entry per CDR3 protein. The sample lists 390,000 or so distinct CDR3 sequences, approximately 12% seen once, with approximately 17% in the top ten. Regarding time point: newly diagnosed GD, antithyroid drugs for less than 3 months. The TCR library was prepared using RNA isolated from PBMCs. This sample was shared with a second study, whose subject was T cells in Graves' hyperthyroidism and ophthalmopathy.

This specimen consisted of peripheral blood mononuclear cells (PBMCs), obtained at new diagnosis, from a patient treated with antithyroid drugs. These receptors were taken from a young woman with Graves disease.

This clonotype was counted between two and nine times. The chain uses TRBV7-9 and TRBJ2-4; D not certain. TRBJ2-1 explains the end of the DNA better; the J call may be wrong. CDR1 is SEHNR, CDR2 FQNEAQ, per germline (reference sequence). The CDR3 runs 13 residues. CDR3 region: CASSPSVREAQFF. CDR3 DNA: TGTGCCAGCAGCCCCTCCGTGAGAGAGGCGCAGTTCTTC.

This clonotype was picked up many times. The rearrangement joins TRBV13 to TRBJ2-7; 8 bases align to TRBD2. Trimming cost V 6 bases and J 6 bases; bases outside gene matches: 7. The CDR3 has 13 residues. The germline gives CDR1 PRHDT, CDR2 FYEKMQ (reference sequence). The CDR3 is CASRSSGSSEQYF. As DNA, the CDR3 is TGTGCCAGCAGATCCAGCGGGAGTAGCGAGCAGTACTTC.

The chain links TRBV4-2 to TRBJ1-1; possibly TRBD1 for D (5 bases). The CDR3 loop spans 13 amino acids. The ends were cut back, 6 bases at V and 11 bases at J, with 19 bases in the middle. CDR1 and CDR2 (germline): LGHNA, YNFKEQ. The CDR3 here is CASRQTAGQRAFF. The CDR3 DNA sequence: TGTGCCAGCAGGCAAACCGCAGGGCAGAGGGCTTTCTTT.

The sample holds many counts of this clonotype. The gene calls are TRBV20-1 and TRBJ1-1; D unclear. The CDR3 runs to 12 residues. Deletions cut 7 bases from V and 0 bases from J, with 9 bases between. Germline assignment: CDR1 DFQATT and CDR2 SNEGSKA (reference sequence). The CDR3 here is CSVEVMNTEAFF. The CDR3 DNA follows: TGCAGTGTCGAAGTGATGAACACTGAAGCTTTCTTT.

This clonotype was recorded many times. This chain's CDR3 is CASSLTGLALSSDEQFF. The CDR3 DNA sequence: TGTGCCAGCAGCTTAACGGGGCTAGCACTATCTAGTGATGAGCAGTTCTTC. The V call is TRBV7-3, the J call TRBJ2-1; D may be TRBD1 or TRBD2 (5 bases each). From germline, CDR1 is SGHTA and CDR2 FQGTGA. V was pared by 0 bases and J by 8 bases, with 20 bases between. The CDR3 sequence is 17 residues long.

This clonotype was found a few times. The CDR3 DNA reads as TGTGCCAGCAGTTTTGGTCACCGCTACGAGCAGTACTTC. This translates into CASSFGHRYEQYF. This chain connects TRBV6-9 to TRBJ2-7; D unresolved. V lost 4 bases to trimming and J lost 3 bases, with 10 bases between them. The CDR3 contains 13 residues. The V gene's germline CDR1 is MNHGY and CDR2 SVAAGI.

This clonotype was counted at least ten times. V usage is TRBV30 and J usage is TRBJ2-2, with a possible D match to TRBD2 (6 bases). Trimming cost V 3 bases and J 2 bases, with 10 bases left between them. This CDR3 spans 14 amino acids. Germline-derived CDR1 and CDR2 are GTSNPN and SVGIG (reference sequence). CDR3 bases: TGTGCCTGGAGCGGGGGACTTAACACCGGGGAGCTGTTTTTT. Protein: CAWSGGLNTGELFF.

There are many counts of this clonotype. V usage is TRBV29-1 and J usage is TRBJ2-3, with no clear D. CDR3 length: 10 amino acids. Germline CDR1 SQVTM, CDR2 ANQGSEA. Deletions cut 5 bases from V and 5 bases from J, with 5 bases between. The CDR3 is CSVFRDTQYF. As DNA, the CDR3 is TGCAGCGTTTTTAGAGATACGCAGTATTTT.

The table lists this clonotype with many counts. The chain couples TRBV3-1 to TRBJ2-5, with D possibly matching TRBD1 (6 bases). Trimming took off 1 base at V and 2 bases at J, with 11 bases between the two ends. CDR3 size: 15 residues. In germline, CDR1 is LGHDT, CDR2 YNNKEL (reference sequence). CDR3 in amino acids: CASSQGTVTQETQYF. Written as DNA, the CDR3 is TGTGCCAGCAGCCAAGGGACAGTTACTCAAGAGACCCAGTACTTC.

This clonotype has ten or more counts. The V gene is TRBV2, the J gene TRBJ2-3, with 8 bases fitting TRBD2. Germline CDR1 SNHLY, CDR2 FYNNEI. The junction had 14 bases not matched to a gene; V was cut back by 3 bases and J by 0 bases. The CDR3 is made up of 19 amino acids. The DNA of the CDR3 is TGTGCCAGCAGTGAGGAGCGGGGGAGACCGGAGACTAGCACAGATACGCAGTATTTT. Translated, it gives CASSEERGRPETSTDTQYF. Full variable domain (remainder filled in from reference TRBV2 and TRBJ2-3): EPEVTQTPSHQVTQMGQEVILRCVPISNHLYFYWYRQILGQKVEFLVSFYNNEISEKSEIFDDQFSVERPDGSNFTLKIRSTKLEDSAMYFCASSEERGRPETSTDTQYFGPGTRLTVL.

In its sample, this clonotype was seen many times. The genes are TRBV7-3 and TRBJ2-3; 9 positions match TRBD2. CDR1 is SGHTA, CDR2 FQGTGA, per germline. This CDR3 spans 15 amino acids. Trimming at V came to 5 bases and at J to 1 base, leaving 4 bases not matched to a gene. The CDR3: CASSPWTSGTDTQYF. CDR3 nucleotide sequence: TGTGCCAGCAGCCCCTGGACTAGCGGCACAGATACGCAGTATTTT.